This TCR beta chain was sequenced during a study of blood T cells in healthy people across ages (dated by TCRdb to between 2014 and 2017). General notes on the study: In model experiments, template switching captured roughly one uniquely barcoded TCR beta cDNA molecule for every two T cells. Four age groups were formed from the donors: young (average around 15 years), middle-aged (roughly 38), aged (around 68) and long-lived (around 80). The study analyzed two additional independent replicas of 1 million unique cDNA reads from the same blood draw for two donors, one aged 18 to 30 and one aged 80 or older. The study measured age-related changes in TCR beta repertoire diversity using deep sequencing normalized with unique cDNA molecular identifiers.

With respect to this clonotype: There is no known antigen for this receptor. Base quality data are lacking; no much larger clone is found one base away.

Relative to germline, V is 6 bases shorter and J is 0 bases shorter, with 9 bases between their ends. The CDR3 covers 13 residues, taking in both the cysteine and the phenylalanine. This entry keeps only the CDR3 DNA: 39 bases, framed from base 1. Per the germline V gene, SQVTM is the CDR1 and ANQGSEA is the CDR2. Here is what the overall study found, with its caveats: Observed TCR beta diversity correlated strongly with the percentage of naive T cells measured by flow cytometry. Because profiling used bulk unsorted PBMCs, naive and antigen-experienced compartments could not be compared conclusively. Observed TCR beta diversity per million T cells fell roughly linearly with age, and a significant reduction was already apparent by age approximately 40. The long-lived group showed more naive CD4+ T cells, fewer expanded clones and increased TCR diversity than the aged group, suggesting age selection. Estimates of total diversity based on one million sequenced T cells were regarded as lower bounds and as underestimates. The CMV infection status of donors was not known, potentially confounding age-related changes in expanded clonotypes.

Library creation used 5' RACE. Sequenced using an Illumina HiSeq 2500. A second PCR of roughly 6 to 12 cycles was performed with a sample-barcoded 5' primer and a J-beta primer mix. A unique molecular identifier was introduced onto each TCR beta cDNA molecule by a template-switch 5' adaptor carrying 12 random nucleotides. At least 3 million CDR3-containing paired-end reads were obtained from each sample. First-strand cDNA synthesis was performed from all RNA using the Mint cDNA synthesis kit, with priming by a TRBC-specific oligonucleotide. After uracil-DNA glycosylase treatment, a first 18-cycle PCR used universal primers M1SS and BC2_uni_R on all cDNA. The authors' pipeline ran thus. Normalization of each sample was performed by random selection of 1 million high-quality reads, each carrying a distinct molecular identifier. Instead of being binned into consensus sequences, reads with shared molecular identifiers were discarded. CDR3 identification, clonotype clustering and error correction used MiTCR with a Q25 quality threshold and the strictest error-elimination algorithm. Lower-bound total TCR beta diversity was estimated with a nonparametric unseen species model using Euler transformation. The public reads were reprocessed in TCRdb via fastp at Q25 and MiXCR, keeping in-frame beta chains. Entries that share a CDR3 protein sequence are merged under the most common genes and DNA. TCRdb's processing, not the authors', yielded these V and J calls. The sample table lists around 520,000 distinct CDR3 sequences, about 26% of them with a count of one. In total, the top ten clones hold about 3.9% of the sample.

The approximately 40 donors, aged about 6 to 100 years, were systemically healthy Caucasian individuals from Russia. Each donor gave around 9.8 milliliters of peripheral blood, collected into EDTA-treated Vacutainer tubes. Ficoll-Paque density-gradient centrifugation was used to isolate PBMCs, with at least 6 million obtained per sample. Trizol reagent was used to extract total RNA from PBMCs, with at least 5 micrograms per sample. The percentages of naive CD45RAhigh/CD27high T cells were determined by flow cytometry on a PBMC aliquot from every donor. This sample was also put to use in a study of T cells of mothers and their children. As noted in the second study: Nine systemically healthy Caucasian individuals served as donors, namely three mothers together with their six children. cDNA synthesis consumed the entire amount of extracted RNA, loaded at approximately 1.6 ug RNA in each 15 ul reaction. Sample barcodes and 2-4 random nucleotides were added via the M1S primer in the second PCR. Each mother yielded over 8.5 million TCR beta CDR3 reads and each child roughly 3 million reads. Thymic selection shapes the output of TCR recombination in a similar way in related and unrelated pairs, and inherited differences have a minor effect. Related mother-child pairs always showed normalized repertoire overlap that was slightly higher than in unrelated mother-child pairs, though the difference was never significant. No persistent microchimeric T cell clones were detected, at a sensitivity of 80 to 100 clones per million clonotypes. The study used deep NGS to compare TCR beta repertoires of mothers and children, seeking features distinguishing related mother-child pairs from unrelated individuals. Mothers averaged roughly 40 +/- 4 years of age and children averaged about 10 +/- 4 years. After adapter ligation was performed with NEBNext reagents, the libraries were sequenced on an Illumina HiSeq 2000 with 100+100 nt paired-end reads. Mother and child libraries were prepared a month apart and sequenced in separate runs to prevent cross-contamination. Between roughly 500,000 and 2,100,000 distinct TCR beta clonotypes were identified per donor. Naive TCR beta clonotypes were estimated from low-frequency clonotypes matched to each donor's FACS-determined naive share, without sorting.

The V and J genes are TRBV29-1 and TRBJ1-3, with no D gene named confidently. The sample taken for sequencing was blood. The clonotype was recovered from a boy between 2 and 10 years old in good health. The nucleotide sequence is given as TGCAGCGTATCCGGGTTCTCTGGAAACACCATATATTTT. Translated, this is CSVSGFSGNTIYF.